The rows below give T cell receptor beta chains drawn from one sample of a study of metastatic and nonmetastatic thyroid tumors. TCRdb re-called clones from the PCR reads using MiXCR. The top ten hold 8% to 11% of the sample, which has about 32,000 clones, 15% to 20% seen once. The sample comprised blood. The receptors shown here come from a female donor with papillary thyroid cancer or a benign thyroid nodule (not recorded which). Some clones in this sample may be carry-over from other donors' samples. Each CDR3 is given with its conserved first and last residue. D genes are given only for firm matches. Only part of the rows carry a size: once, few, many, or a class if the clone is expanded.

j_gene,v_gene,d_gene,abundance,CDR3aa,CDR3nt
TRBJ2-7,TRBV27,NA,NA,CASSRDSWPSYEQYF,TGTGCCAGCAGTCGAGATAGCTGGCCTTCCTACGAGCAATACTTC
TRBJ1-1,TRBV20-1,NA,many,CSARGKNTEAFF,TGCAGTGCTCGGGGGAAGAACACTGAAGCTTTCTTT
TRBJ1-1,TRBV28,NA,NA,CASSPPSGTWVTEAFF,TGTGCCAGTAGTCCGCCGTCAGGGACCTGGGTCACTGAAGCTTTCTTT
TRBJ2-1,TRBV13,NA,NA,CASSLAGYRNNEQFF,TGTGCCAGCAGCTTAGCGGGATACCGTAACAATGAGCAGTTCTTC
TRBJ2-6,TRBV29-1,NA,NA,CSVGSLGNGENVLTF,TGCAGCGTTGGATCTTTAGGGAATGGGGAAAACGTCCTAACTTTC
TRBJ1-1,TRBV28,TRBD1,few,CASRVTGQGGVNTEAFF,TGTGCCAGCAGGGTCACGGGACAGGGAGGGGTGAACACTGAAGCTTTCTTT
TRBJ1-1,TRBV19,NA,many,CASSIDLYDTLNTEAFF,TGTGCCAGTAGTATAGATCTATACGACACTTTGAACACTGAAGCTTTCTTT
TRBJ2-5,TRBV9,NA,many,CASSVALGETQYF,TGTGCCAGCAGCGTAGCCCTAGGGGAGACCCAGTACTTC
TRBJ1-2,TRBV30,NA,many,CAAWDYGYTF,TGTGCCGCCTGGGACTATGGCTACACCTTC
TRBJ1-1,TRBV7-9,NA,many,CASSFPLEAFF,TGTGCCAGCAGCTTCCCCCTTGAAGCTTTCTTT
TRBJ2-5,TRBV2,TRBD1,NA,CASSGTGGGETQYF,TGTGCCAGCAGTGGGACAGGTGGAGGAGAGACCCAGTACTTC
TRBJ2-1,TRBV5-1,NA,many,CASSRSLSSYNEQFF,TGCGCCAGCAGCCGTTCACTGAGCTCCTACAATGAGCAGTTCTTC
TRBJ1-2,TRBV30,NA,many,CAWTMDSNYGYTF,TGTGCCTGGACCATGGACAGCAACTATGGCTACACCTTC
TRBJ1-2,TRBV27,NA,many,CASSLSGGGGYTF,TGTGCCAGCAGTTTATCGGGAGGGGGTGGCTACACCTTC
TRBJ1-1,TRBV30,NA,many,CAWSFQTRNTEAFF,TGTGCCTGGAGTTTCCAGACGAGGAACACTGAAGCTTTCTTT
TRBJ1-3,TRBV9,NA,many,CASSPRVMIHSGNTIYF,TGTGCCAGCAGCCCCCGGGTGATGATCCACTCTGGAAACACCATATATTTT
TRBJ2-3,TRBV20-1,NA,many,CSARETVTDTQYF,TGCAGTGCTAGAGAAACAGTCACAGATACGCAGTATTTT
TRBJ2-3,TRBV28,NA,many,CASLKGSTDTQYF,TGTGCCAGCCTTAAAGGCAGCACAGATACGCAGTATTTT
TRBJ2-7,TRBV20-1,TRBD1,NA,CSARVTSRDRSSYEQYF,TGCAGTGCTAGAGTTACGTCCCGGGACAGAAGCTCCTACGAGCAGTACTTC
TRBJ1-1,TRBV19,NA,many,CASSSRQAGGVGEAFF,TGTGCCAGTAGTAGTAGACAGGCGGGGGGAGTCGGTGAAGCTTTCTTT
TRBJ1-5,TRBV20-1,TRBD1,many,CSAPQGGIYQPQHF,TGCAGTGCTCCACAGGGGGGGATTTATCAGCCCCAGCATTTT
TRBJ2-3,TRBV6-1,NA,few,CATRRISSTDTKYF,TGTGCCACCAGACGAATCTCTAGCACAGATACGAAGTATTTT
TRBJ2-1,TRBV30,NA,many,CAVNRDLGVQFF,TGTGCCGTTAACAGGGACCTGGGGGTACAGTTCTTC